This entry lists 10 T cell receptor beta chains sequenced from one sample in a study of CD8 T cells in ankylosing spondylitis. Study results and caveats: Characteristic of ankylosing spondylitis blood, it appeared, was a TCR beta motif comprising roughly 8 highly homologous variants.

Their specific antigens are unknown. From the 5' RACE reads, TCRdb called clonotypes with MiXCR, one entry per CDR3 protein. The data hold about 480,000 distinct CDR3 sequences, with roughly 18% observed a single time. Sequencing input: blood, either unsorted or a sorted T cell fraction (not recorded which). These receptors were obtained from a male donor with ankylosing spondylitis.

The chain couples TRBV6-2 or TRBV6-3 to TRBJ2-7; 8 bases are shared with TRBD1. The germline V gene has CDR1 MNHEY and CDR2 SVGEGT. Germline trimming cut 9 bases from V and 4 bases from J; bases unmatched to any gene: 14. The CDR3 spans 15 residues. CDR3 sequence: CASYPSWTGRYEQYF. In DNA, the CDR3 is TGTGCCAGTTACCCTTCCTGGACAGGGCGGTACGAGCAGTACTTC.

In its sample, this clonotype was seen a few times. The chain employs TRBV5-1 and TRBJ1-1; a weak D match, TRBD1 (6 bases). CDR1 SGHRS and CDR2 YFSETQ come from the germline V gene. CDR3 length: 17 amino acids. Trimming stripped 3 bases from V and 1 base from J, with 19 bases between. The CDR3 sequence is CASSSFGAGASNTEAFF. The DNA for the CDR3 is TGCGCCAGCAGCTCTTTTGGGGCAGGGGCTTCGAACACTGAAGCTTTCTTT.

In its sample, this clonotype was seen many times. The V call is TRBV12-3 or TRBV12-4, the J call TRBJ1-1; tentative D call: TRBD1 (5 bases). The CDR3 length is 13 residues. Between the trimmed V and J ends, which lost 6 bases and 6 bases, there was a span of 14 bases. As DNA, the CDR3 is TGTGCCAGCAGCCTCCAGGGTGGATCTGAAGCTTTCTTT. It is translated as CASSLQGGSEAFF.

The sample holds one count of this clonotype. The chain recombines TRBV7-2 with TRBJ2-1; TRBD1 agrees at 8 bases. J gave up 10 bases and V 1 base, and 9 bases lay outside the gene matches. The CDR3 is made up of 15 amino acids. Germline CDR1 SGHTA, CDR2 FQGNSA. CDR3 in DNA: TGTGCCAGCAGCTTAGAGGACAGGGAAACAATGGAGCAGTTCTTC. It translates to CASSLEDRETMEQFF.

The chain couples TRBV2 to TRBJ1-3, with TRBD1 identical over 7 bases. J was trimmed by 0 bases and V by 6 bases; bases with no gene match: 8. This CDR3 has 16 amino acids. In germline, CDR1 is SNHLY, CDR2 FYNNEI. CDR3 sequence: CASRRQGQSSGNTIYF. The CDR3 coding sequence is TGTGCCAGCAGGAGACAGGGTCAGAGCTCTGGAAACACCATATATTTT.

A few counts support this clonotype. This chain connects TRBV20-1 to TRBJ1-1; 11 bases are shared with TRBD1. The CDR3 loop spans 15 amino acids. The trim removed 0 bases at V and 5 bases at J, leaving 5 bases unmatched. Per germline, CDR1 DFQATT and CDR2 SNEGSKA (reference sequence). CDR3 bases: TGCAGTGCTAGAGAGGGGACAGGGGGACGGACTGAAGCTTTCTTT. Its translation: CSAREGTGGRTEAFF.

This clonotype occurred many times. The chain couples TRBV3-1 to TRBJ1-3; D remains unclear. The germline V gene has CDR1 LGHDT and CDR2 YNNKEL (reference sequence). CDR3 length: 15 amino acids. V was shortened by 1 base and J by 0 bases, with 7 bases between the two germline ends. CDR3 coding DNA: TGTGCCAGCAGCCAAGCGGGGAGCTCTGGAAACACCATATATTTT. This encodes CASSQAGSSGNTIYF.

The chain joins TRBV7-9 to TRBJ1-2, with D unresolved. The CDR3 covers 13 residues. Trimming took 2 bases from V and 5 from J, leaving 9 bases between them. Germline V gene sequence: CDR1 SEHNR, CDR2 FQNEAQ (reference sequence). The CDR3 DNA is TGTGCCAGCAGCTTAACAGAGACTTATGGCTACACCTTC. Translated, it gives CASSLTETYGYTF.

This rearrangement joins TRBV14 to TRBJ1-2; D is perhaps TRBD1 (5 bases). V gave up 1 base and J gave up 7 bases, with 13 bases separating them. Looked up from germline, CDR1 is SGHDN and CDR2 is FVKESK. The CDR3 loop spans 14 amino acids. The CDR3 DNA is TGTGCCAGCAGCCAAGCCGGGGCGGGGATTGGCTACACCTTC. This encodes CASSQAGAGIGYTF.

The J gene is TRBJ2-7, the V gene TRBV5-6, with D maybe TRBD1 (6 bases). The CDR3 has 15 amino acids. Germline CDR1 SGHDT, CDR2 YYEEEE. Trimming shortened V by 5 bases and J by 2 bases, and 17 bases separated the two germline ends. Here the CDR3 DNA reads TGTGCCAGCAGACGATTTGTAGGGGGAACCTACGAGCAGTACTTC. Its protein product is CASRRFVGGTYEQYF.